This TCR beta chain was profiled in a study of Ad26.COV2.S vaccination and SARS-CoV-2 variants. The overall study: A COV1001 Ad26.COV2.S trial-arm participant provided the sample. Intramuscularly, Ad26.COV2.S was given either once or twice, 56 days apart.

Generated by immunoSEQ multiplex PCR, the TCRdb table keeps only in-frame clones and is missing some. Among a few hundred thousand clones listed, 70% to 90% were seen once. The treatment was: some 20 received Ad26.COV2.S at low or high dose, single or two shots; about 5 received placebo; per-sample allocation not given. Sampling occurred on day 63 after the first vaccine or placebo injection. An Ad26 vector was used to express Wuhan-strain SARS-CoV-2 spike as the vaccine. The CDR3 contains 12 residues. Per the germline V gene, CDR1 is MNHEY and CDR2 is SMNVEV (reference sequence). V lost 5 bases, J lost 4 bases, and 8 bases lay in between. Study results and caveats: Estimates derived from TCR breadth and depth analyses may have underestimated total T cell responses.

Remarks on this clone: Its antigen remains unidentified.

The TCR sequence derives from a person between 18 and 65 years old who received the Ad26.COV2.S COVID-19 vaccine or a placebo. The source was peripheral blood, collected in a trial of Ad26.COV2.S vaccine versus placebo. This chain links TRBV27 with TRBJ1-2; D not certain. The CDR3 DNA is TGTGCCAGCAGTGGCACATCCTATGGCTACACCTTC. Amino acids: CASSGTSYGYTF.